The TCR beta chain under discussion was sequenced for a study of cytomegalovirus exposure and HLA in healthy donors. As for the study in general: An analysis done earlier identified 95 million to 140 million unique TCR beta sequences from 190 million or so T cells.

The J segment lost 5 bases and the V segment lost 5 bases, leaving 8 bases of the junction unmatched. Germline CDR1 and CDR2: SGDLS and YYNGEE. The CDR3 runs 15 residues. The PCR was carried out with 60 Vbeta primers and 13 Jbeta primers. Using immunoSEQ multiplex PCR, the repertoire was profiled, and TCRdb retains in-frame clones only, with some absent. The sample comprises some 160,000 clones, roughly 80% of which are singletons, and less than 2.5% rests with the top ten. The source is a male donor in good health and CMV-seronegative. The rearrangement uses TRBV9 and TRBJ2-2; TRBD1 matches at 8 bases. The sequencing input was PBMCs. CDR3 coding DNA: TGTGCCAGCAGACCTGGACAGGGCTCTACCGGGGAGCTGTTTTTT. This sequence encodes CASRPGQGSTGELFF.